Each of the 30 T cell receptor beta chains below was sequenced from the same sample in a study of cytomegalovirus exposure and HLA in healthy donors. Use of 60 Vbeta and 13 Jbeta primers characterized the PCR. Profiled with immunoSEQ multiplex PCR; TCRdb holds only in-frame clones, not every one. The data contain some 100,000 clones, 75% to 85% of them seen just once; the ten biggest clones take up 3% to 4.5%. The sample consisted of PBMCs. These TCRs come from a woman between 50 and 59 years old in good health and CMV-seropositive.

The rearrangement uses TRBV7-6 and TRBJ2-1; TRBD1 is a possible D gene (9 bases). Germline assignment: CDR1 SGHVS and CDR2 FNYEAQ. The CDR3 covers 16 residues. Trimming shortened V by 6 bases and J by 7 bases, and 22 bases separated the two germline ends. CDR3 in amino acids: CASSSREGTGTNEQFF. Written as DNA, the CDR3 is TGTGCCAGCAGTTCCCGGGAGGGGACAGGGACGAATGAGCAGTTCTTC.

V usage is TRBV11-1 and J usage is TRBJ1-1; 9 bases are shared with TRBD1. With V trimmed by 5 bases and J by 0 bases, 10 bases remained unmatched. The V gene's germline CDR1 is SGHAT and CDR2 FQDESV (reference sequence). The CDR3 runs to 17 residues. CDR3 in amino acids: CASSPSGQGFMNTEAFF. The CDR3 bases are TGTGCCAGCAGCCCGTCGGGACAGGGATTTATGAACACTGAAGCTTTCTTT.

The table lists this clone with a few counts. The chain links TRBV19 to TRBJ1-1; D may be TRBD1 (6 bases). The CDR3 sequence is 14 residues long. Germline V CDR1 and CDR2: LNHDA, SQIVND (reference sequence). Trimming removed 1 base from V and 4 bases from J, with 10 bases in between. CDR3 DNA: TGTGCCAGTAGTATAGGGGGGCGCGGCACTGAAGCTTTCTTT. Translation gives CASSIGGRGTEAFF.

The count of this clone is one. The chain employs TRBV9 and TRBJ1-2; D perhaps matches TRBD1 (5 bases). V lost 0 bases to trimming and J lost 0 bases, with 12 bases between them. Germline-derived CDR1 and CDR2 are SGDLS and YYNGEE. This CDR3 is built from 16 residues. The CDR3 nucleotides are TGTGCCAGCAGCGTAGACGTCAGGGCAGCTAACTATGGCTACACCTTC. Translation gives CASSVDVRAANYGYTF.

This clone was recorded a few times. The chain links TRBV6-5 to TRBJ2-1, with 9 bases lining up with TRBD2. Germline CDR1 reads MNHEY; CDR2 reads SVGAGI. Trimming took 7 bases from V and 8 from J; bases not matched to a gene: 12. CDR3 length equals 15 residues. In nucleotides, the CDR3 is TGTGCCAGCACCCGAAGCCCTAGCGGGACGCATGAGCAGTTCTTC. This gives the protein CASTRSPSGTHEQFF.

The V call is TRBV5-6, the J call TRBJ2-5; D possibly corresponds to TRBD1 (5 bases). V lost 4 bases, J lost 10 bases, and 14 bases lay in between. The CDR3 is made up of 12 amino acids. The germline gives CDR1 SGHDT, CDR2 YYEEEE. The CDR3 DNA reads TGTGCCAGCAGCCCTGGACATTTAAGCCAGTACTTC. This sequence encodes CASSPGHLSQYF.

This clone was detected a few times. The CDR3, as DNA: TGTGCCAGCAGCTTAACGGCAGGGGGCTATGAGACCCAGTACTTC. It encodes CASSLTAGGYETQYF. The chain couples TRBV7-3 to TRBJ2-5; 8 bases align to TRBD1. The CDR3 totals 15 residues. V was clipped by 0 bases and J by 5 bases; unmatched bases: 5. CDR1 is SGHTA and CDR2 is FQGTGA in the germline V gene.

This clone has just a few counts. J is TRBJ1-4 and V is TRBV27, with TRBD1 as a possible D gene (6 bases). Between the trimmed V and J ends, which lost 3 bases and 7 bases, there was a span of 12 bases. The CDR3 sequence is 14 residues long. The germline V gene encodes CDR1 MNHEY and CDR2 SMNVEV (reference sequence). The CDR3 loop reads CASSFQGSFEKLFF. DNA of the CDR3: TGTGCCAGCAGTTTCCAGGGGTCTTTTGAAAAACTGTTTTTT.

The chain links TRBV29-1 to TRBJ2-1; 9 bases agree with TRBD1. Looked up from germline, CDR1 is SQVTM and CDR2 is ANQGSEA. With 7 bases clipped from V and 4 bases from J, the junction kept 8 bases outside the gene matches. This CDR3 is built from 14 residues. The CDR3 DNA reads TGCAGCGGCCTGGACAGGGGACCTTACAATGAGCAGTTCTTC. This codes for CSGLDRGPYNEQFF.

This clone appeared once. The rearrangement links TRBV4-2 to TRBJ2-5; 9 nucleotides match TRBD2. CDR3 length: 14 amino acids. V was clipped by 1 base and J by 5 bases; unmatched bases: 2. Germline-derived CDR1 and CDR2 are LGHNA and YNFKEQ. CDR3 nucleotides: TGTGCCAGCAGCCAAGGAACTAGCGGGGAGACCCAGTACTTC. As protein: CASSQGTSGETQYF.

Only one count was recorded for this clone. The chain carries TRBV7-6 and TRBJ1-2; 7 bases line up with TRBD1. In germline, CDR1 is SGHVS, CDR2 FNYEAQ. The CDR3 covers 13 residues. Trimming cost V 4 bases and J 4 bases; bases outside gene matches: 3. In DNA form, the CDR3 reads TGTGCCAGCAGCTCGGGACAGACCTATGGCTACACCTTC. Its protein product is CASSSGQTYGYTF. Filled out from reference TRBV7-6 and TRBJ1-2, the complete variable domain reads GAGVSQSPRYKVTKRGQDVALRCDPISGHVSLYWYRQALGQGPEFLTYFNYEAQQDKSGLPNDRFSAERPEGSISTLTIQRTEQRDSAMYRCASSSGQTYGYTFGSGTRLTVV.

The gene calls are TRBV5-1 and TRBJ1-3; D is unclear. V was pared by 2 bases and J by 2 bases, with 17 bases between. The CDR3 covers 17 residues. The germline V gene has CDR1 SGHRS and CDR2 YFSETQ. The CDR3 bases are TGCGCCAGCAGCTTAGACCGGGAGCCCGGCACTGGAAACACCATATATTTT. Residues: CASSLDREPGTGNTIYF.

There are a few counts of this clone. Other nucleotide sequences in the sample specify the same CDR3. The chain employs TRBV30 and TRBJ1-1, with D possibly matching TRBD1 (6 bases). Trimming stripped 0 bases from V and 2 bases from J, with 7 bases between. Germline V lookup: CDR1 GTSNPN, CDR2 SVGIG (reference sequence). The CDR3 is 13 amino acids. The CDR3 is CAWSVQGNTEAFF. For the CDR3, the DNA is TGTGCCTGGAGTGTACAGGGTAACACTGAAGCTTTCTTT.

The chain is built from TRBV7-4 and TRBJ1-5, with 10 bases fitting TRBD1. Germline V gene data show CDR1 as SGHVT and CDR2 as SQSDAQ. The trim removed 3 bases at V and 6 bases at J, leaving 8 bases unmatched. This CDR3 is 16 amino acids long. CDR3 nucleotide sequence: TGTGCCAGCAGCTTTGCCGGGGACAGGGGCTGTCAGCCCCAGCATTTT. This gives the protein CASSFAGDRGCQPQHF.

CDR3: CASSPRTGGGSEAFF. The CDR3 DNA is TGTGCCAGCAGTCCTCGGACAGGGGGCGGCTCTGAAGCTTTCTTT. J is TRBJ1-1 and V is TRBV6-5, with 11 bases identical to TRBD1. The trim removed 5 bases at V and 6 bases at J, leaving 8 bases unmatched. This CDR3 region has 15 residues. Germline CDR1 is MNHEY and CDR2 is SVGAGI.

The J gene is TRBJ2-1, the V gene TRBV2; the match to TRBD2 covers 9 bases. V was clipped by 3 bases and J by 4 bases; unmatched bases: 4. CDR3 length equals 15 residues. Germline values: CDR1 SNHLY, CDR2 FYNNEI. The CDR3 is CASSDRLAAYNEQFF. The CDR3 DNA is TGTGCCAGCAGTGATAGACTAGCGGCATACAATGAGCAGTTCTTC.

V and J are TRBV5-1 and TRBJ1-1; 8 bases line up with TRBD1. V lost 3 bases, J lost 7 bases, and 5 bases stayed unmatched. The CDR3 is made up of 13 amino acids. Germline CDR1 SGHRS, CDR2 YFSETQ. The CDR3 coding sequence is TGCGCCAGCAGCTCCGGACAGGGCTTTGAAGCTTTCTTT. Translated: CASSSGQGFEAFF.

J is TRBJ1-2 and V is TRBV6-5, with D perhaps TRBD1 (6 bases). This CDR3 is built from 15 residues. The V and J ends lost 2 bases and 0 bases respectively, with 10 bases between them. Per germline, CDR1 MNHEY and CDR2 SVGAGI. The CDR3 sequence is CASSYGQGTNYGYTF. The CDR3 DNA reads TGTGCCAGCAGTTACGGGCAGGGGACTAACTATGGCTACACCTTC.

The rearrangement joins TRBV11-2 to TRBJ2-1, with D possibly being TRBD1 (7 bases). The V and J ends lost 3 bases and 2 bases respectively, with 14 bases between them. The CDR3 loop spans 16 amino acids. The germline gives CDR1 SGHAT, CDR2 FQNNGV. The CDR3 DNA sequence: TGTGCCAGCAGCTTCCCGACAGGGAGGACCTACAATGAGCAGTTCTTC. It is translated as CASSFPTGRTYNEQFF. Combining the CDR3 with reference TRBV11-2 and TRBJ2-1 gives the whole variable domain EAGVAQSPRYKIIEKRQSVAFWCNPISGHATLYWYQQILGQGPKLLIQFQNNGVVDDSQLPKDRFSAERLKGVDSTLKIQPAKLEDSAVYLCASSFPTGRTYNEQFFGPGTRLTVL.

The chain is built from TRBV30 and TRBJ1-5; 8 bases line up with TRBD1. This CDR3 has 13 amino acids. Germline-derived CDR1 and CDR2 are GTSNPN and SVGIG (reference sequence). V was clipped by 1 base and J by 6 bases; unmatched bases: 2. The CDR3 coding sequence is TGTGCCTGGAGTGGGACAGGGTTTCAGCCCCAGCATTTT. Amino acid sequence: CAWSGTGFQPQHF.

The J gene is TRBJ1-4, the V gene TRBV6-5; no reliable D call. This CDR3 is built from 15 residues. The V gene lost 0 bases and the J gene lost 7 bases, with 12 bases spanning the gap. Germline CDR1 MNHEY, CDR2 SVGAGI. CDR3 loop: CASSYSFQSSEKLFF. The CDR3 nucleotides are TGTGCCAGCAGTTACTCTTTTCAGTCAAGTGAAAAACTGTTTTTT.

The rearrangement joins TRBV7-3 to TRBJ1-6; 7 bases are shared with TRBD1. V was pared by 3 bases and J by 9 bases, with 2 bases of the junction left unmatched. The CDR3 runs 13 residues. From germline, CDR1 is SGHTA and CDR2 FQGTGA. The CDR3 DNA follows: TGTGCCAGCAGCTTTGACAGGGCTTCACCCCTCCACTTT. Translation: CASSFDRASPLHF. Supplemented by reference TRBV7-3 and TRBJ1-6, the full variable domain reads GAGVSQTPSNKVTEKGKYVELRCDPISGHTALYWYRQSLGQGPEFLIYFQGTGAADDSGLPNDRFFAVRPEGSVSTLKIQRTERGDSAVYLCASSFDRASPLHFGNGTRLTVT.

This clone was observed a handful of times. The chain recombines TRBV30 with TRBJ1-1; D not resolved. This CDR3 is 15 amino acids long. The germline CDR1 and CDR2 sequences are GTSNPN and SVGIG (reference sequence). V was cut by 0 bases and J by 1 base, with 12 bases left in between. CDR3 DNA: TGTGCCTGGAGTGTAGAAGGGAGAGGGAACACTGAAGCTTTCTTT. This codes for CAWSVEGRGNTEAFF.

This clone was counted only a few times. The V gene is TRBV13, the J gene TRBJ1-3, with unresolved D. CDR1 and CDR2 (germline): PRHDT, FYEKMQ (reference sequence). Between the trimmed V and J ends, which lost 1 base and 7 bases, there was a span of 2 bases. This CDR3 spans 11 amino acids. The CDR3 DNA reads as TGTGCCAGCAGCTTAGCTAACACCATATATTTT. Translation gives CASSLANTIYF.

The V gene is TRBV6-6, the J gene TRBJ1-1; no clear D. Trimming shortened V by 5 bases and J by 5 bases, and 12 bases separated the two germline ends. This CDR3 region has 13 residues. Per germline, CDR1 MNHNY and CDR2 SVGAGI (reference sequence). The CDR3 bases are TGTGCCAGCAGTCCCGGAGGTGGTACTGAAGCTTTCTTT. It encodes CASSPGGGTEAFF.

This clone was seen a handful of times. For the CDR3, the DNA is TGTGCCATCAGCCAGGGGGCGTTATCCACTAATGAAAAACTGTTTTTT. Encoded protein: CAISQGALSTNEKLFF. The V and J genes are TRBV10-3 and TRBJ1-4, with 8 bases identical to TRBD1. CDR1 and CDR2 (germline): ENHRY, SYGVKD. J gave up 2 bases and V 6 bases, and 8 bases lay outside the gene matches. The CDR3 extends over 16 amino acids.

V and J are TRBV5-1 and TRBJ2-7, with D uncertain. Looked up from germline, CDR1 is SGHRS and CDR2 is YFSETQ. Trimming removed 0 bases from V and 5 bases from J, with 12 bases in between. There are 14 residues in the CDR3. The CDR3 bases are TGCGCCAGCAGCTTGGGCGGCAGCTCTAACGAGCAGTACTTC. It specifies CASSLGGSSNEQYF.

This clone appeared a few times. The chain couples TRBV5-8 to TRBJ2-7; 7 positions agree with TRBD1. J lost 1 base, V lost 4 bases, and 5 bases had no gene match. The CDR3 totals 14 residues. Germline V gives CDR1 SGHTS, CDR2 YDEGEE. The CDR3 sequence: CASSPWDSSYEQYF. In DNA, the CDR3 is TGTGCCAGCAGCCCGTGGGACAGTTCCTACGAGCAGTACTTC.

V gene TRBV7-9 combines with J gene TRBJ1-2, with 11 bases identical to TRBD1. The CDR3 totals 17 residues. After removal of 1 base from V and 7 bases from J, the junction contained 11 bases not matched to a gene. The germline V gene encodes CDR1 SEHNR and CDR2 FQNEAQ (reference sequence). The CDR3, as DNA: TGTGCCAGCAGCTTAGGCAGCGGGACAGGGGGTGAGTCTGGCTACACCTTC. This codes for CASSLGSGTGGESGYTF.

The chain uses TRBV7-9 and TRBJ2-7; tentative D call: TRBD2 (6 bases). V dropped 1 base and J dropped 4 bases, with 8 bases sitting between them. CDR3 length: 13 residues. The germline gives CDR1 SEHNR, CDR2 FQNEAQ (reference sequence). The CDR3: CASSLGGEYEQYF. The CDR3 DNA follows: TGTGCCAGCAGCTTAGGGGGGGAGTACGAGCAGTACTTC.